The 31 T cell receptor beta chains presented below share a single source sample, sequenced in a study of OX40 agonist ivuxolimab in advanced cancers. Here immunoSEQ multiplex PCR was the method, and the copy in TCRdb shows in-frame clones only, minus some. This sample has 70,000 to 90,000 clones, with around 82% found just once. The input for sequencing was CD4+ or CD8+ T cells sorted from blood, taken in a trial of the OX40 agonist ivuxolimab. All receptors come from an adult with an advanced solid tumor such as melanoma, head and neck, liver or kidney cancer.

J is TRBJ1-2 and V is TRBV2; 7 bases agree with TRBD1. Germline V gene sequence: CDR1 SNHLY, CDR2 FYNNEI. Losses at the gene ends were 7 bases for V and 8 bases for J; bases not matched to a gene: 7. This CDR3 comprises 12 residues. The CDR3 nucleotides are TGTGCCAGCATTACCACAGGGGCCGGCTACACCTTC. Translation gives CASITTGAGYTF.

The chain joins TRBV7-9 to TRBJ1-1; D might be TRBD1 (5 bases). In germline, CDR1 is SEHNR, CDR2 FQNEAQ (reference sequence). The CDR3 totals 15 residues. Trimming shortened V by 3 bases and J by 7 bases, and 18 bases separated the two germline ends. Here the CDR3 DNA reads TGTGCCAGCAGCTTTATGAGGGGAGGGTACGGTGAAGCTTTCTTT. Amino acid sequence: CASSFMRGGYGEAFF.

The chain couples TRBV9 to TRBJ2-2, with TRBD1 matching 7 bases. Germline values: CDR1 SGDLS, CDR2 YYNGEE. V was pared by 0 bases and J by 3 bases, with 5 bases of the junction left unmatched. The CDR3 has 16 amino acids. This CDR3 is CASSVVGQAYTGELFF. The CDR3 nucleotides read TGTGCCAGCAGCGTAGTTGGACAGGCATACACCGGGGAGCTGTTTTTT.

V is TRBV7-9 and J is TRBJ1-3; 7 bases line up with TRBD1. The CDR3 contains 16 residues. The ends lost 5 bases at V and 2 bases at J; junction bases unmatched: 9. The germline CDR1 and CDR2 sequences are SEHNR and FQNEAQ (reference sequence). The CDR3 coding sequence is TGTGCCAGCAGCATCATGACAGGGTCTGCTGGAAACACCATATATTTT. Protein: CASSIMTGSAGNTIYF.

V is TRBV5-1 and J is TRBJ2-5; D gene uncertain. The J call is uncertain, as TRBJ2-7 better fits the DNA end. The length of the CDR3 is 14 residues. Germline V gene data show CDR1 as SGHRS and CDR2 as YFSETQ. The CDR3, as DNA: TGCGCCAGCAGCTTGGGGCTCGGTCCCTACGAGCAGTACTTC. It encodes CASSLGLGPYEQYF.

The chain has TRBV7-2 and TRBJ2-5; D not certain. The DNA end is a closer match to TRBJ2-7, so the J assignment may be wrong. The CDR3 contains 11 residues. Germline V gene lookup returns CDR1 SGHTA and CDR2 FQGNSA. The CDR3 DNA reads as TGTGCCAGCATTGGTTGGAACGAGCAGTACTTC. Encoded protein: CASIGWNEQYF.

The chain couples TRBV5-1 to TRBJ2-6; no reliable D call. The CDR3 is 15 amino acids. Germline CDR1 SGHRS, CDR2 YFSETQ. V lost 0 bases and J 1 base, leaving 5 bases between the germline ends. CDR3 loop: CASSLGDSGANVLTF. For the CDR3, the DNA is TGCGCCAGCAGCTTGGGGGATTCTGGGGCCAACGTCCTGACTTTC.

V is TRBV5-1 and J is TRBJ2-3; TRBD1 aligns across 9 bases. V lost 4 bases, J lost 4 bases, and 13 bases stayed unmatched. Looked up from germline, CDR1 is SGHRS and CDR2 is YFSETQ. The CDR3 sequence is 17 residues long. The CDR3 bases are TGCGCCAGCAGCGAGGGACAGGGTAGTTTTTCGGCAGATACGCAGTATTTT. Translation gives CASSEGQGSFSADTQYF.

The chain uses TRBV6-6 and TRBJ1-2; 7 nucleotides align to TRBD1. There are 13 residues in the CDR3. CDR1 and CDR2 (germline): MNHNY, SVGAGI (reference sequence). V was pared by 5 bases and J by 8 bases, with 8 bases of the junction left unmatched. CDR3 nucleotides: TGTGCCAGCAGTCCGGGGAGGGGGCACGGCTACACCTTC. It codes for CASSPGRGHGYTF.

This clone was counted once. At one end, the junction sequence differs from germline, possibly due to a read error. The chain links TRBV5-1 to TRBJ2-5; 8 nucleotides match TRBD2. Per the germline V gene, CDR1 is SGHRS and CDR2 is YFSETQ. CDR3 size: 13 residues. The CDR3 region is CASSPGGLEAQYF. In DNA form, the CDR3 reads TGCGCCAGCAGCCCTGGGGGACTAGAGGCCCAGTACTTC. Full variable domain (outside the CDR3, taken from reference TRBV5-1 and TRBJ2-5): KAGVTQTPRYLIKTRGQQVTLSCSPISGHRSVSWYQQTPGQGLQFLFEYFSETQRNKGNFPGRFSGRQFSNSRSEMNVSTLELGDSALYLCASSPGGLEAQYFGPGTRLLVL.

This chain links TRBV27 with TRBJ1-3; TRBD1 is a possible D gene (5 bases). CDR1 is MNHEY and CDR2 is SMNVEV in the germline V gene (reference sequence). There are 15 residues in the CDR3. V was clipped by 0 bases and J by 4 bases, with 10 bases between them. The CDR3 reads CASSLSGRVGNTIYF. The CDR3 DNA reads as TGTGCCAGCAGTTTATCAGGCAGGGTCGGAAACACCATATATTTT.

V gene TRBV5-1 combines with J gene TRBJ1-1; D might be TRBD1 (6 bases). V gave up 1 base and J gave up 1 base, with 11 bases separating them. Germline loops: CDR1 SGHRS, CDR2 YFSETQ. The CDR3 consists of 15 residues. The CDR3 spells CASSLLGGQNTEAFF. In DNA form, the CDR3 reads TGCGCCAGCAGCTTGCTCGGGGGGCAGAACACTGAAGCTTTCTTT.

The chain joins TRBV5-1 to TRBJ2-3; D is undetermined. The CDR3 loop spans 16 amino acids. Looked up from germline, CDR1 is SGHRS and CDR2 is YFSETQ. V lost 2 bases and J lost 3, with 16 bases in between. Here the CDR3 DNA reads TGCGCCAGCAGCTTTTATCCCCCCAAACGGACAGATACGCAGTATTTT. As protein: CASSFYPPKRTDTQYF.

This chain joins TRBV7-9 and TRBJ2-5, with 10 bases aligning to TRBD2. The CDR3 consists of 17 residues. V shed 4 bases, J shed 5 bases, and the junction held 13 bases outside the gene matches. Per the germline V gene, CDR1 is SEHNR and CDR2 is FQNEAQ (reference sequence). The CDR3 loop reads CASSSLAGVSRGETQYF. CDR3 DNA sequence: TGTGCCAGCAGCTCTCTAGCGGGAGTAAGCCGAGGGGAGACCCAGTACTTC.

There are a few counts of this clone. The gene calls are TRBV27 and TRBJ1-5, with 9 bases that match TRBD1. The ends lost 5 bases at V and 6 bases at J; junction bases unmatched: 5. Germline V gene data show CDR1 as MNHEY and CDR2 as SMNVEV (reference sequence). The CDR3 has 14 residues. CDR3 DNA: TGTGCCAGCAGTCAAACAGGGGGCGGTCAGCCCCAGCATTTT. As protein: CASSQTGGGQPQHF.

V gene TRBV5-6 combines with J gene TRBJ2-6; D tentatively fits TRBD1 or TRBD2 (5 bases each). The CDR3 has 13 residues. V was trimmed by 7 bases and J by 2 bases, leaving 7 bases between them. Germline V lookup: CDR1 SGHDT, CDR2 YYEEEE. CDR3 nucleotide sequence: TGTGCCAGCCGAGGGGCTGGGGCCAACGTCCTGACTTTC. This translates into CASRGAGANVLTF.

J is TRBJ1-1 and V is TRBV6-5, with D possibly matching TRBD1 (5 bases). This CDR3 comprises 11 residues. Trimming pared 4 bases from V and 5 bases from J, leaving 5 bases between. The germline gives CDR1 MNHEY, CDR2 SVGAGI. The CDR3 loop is CASSWGTEAFF. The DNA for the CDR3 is TGTGCCAGCAGTTGGGGGACTGAAGCTTTCTTT.

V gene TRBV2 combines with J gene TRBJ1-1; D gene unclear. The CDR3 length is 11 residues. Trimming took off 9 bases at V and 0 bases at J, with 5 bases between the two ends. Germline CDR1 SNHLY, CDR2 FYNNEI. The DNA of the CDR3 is TGTGCCAGTCAGGTGAACACTGAAGCTTTCTTT. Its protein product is CASQVNTEAFF.

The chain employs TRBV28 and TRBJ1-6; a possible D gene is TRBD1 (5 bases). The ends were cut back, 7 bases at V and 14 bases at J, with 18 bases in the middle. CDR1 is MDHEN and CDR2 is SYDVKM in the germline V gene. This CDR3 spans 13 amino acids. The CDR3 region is CASKEGRFVALHF. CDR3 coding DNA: TGTGCCAGCAAAGAGGGGCGGTTTGTGGCCCTCCACTTT.

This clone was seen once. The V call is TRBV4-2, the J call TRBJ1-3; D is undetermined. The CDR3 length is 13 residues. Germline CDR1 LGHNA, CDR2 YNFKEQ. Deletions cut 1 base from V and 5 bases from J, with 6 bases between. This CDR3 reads CASSQGVRNTIYF. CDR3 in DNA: TGTGCCAGCAGCCAAGGGGTACGAAACACCATATATTTT.

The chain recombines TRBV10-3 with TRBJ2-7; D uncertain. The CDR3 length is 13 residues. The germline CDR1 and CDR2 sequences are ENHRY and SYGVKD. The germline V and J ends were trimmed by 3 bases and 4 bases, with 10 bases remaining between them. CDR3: CAISEEARYEQYF. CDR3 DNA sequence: TGTGCCATCAGTGAAGAAGCGAGATACGAGCAGTACTTC.

The CDR3 sequence: CASSLVVDTEAFF. CDR3 nucleotide sequence: TGCGCCAGCAGCTTGGTTGTCGACACTGAAGCTTTCTTT. The gene calls are TRBV5-1 and TRBJ1-1; D unclear. Germline lookup yields CDR1 SGHRS and CDR2 YFSETQ. Trimming left V 0 bases short and J 3 bases short, with 6 bases between. This CDR3 is 13 amino acids long.

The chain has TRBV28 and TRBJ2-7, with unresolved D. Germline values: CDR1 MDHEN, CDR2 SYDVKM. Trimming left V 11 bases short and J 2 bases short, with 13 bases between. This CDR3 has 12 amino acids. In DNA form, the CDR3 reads TGTGCCGTCGCTGGGATACCCTACGAGCAGTACTTC. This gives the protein CAVAGIPYEQYF. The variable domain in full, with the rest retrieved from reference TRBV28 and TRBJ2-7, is DVKVTQSSRYLVKRTGEKVFLECVQDMDHENMFWYRQDPGLGLRLIYFSYDVKMKEKGDIPEGYSVSREKKERFSLILESASTNQTSMYLCAVAGIPYEQYFGPGTRLTVT.

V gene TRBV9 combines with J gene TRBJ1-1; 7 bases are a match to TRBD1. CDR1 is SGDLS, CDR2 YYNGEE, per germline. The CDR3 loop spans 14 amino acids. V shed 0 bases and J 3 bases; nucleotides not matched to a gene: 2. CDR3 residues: CASSVGQGHTEAFF. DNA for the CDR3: TGTGCCAGCAGCGTAGGACAGGGCCACACTGAAGCTTTCTTT. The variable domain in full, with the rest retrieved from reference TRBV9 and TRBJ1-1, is DSGVTQTPKHLITATGQRVTLRCSPRSGDLSVYWYQQSLDQGLQFLIQYYNGEERAKGNILERFSAQQFPDLHSELNLSSLELGDSALYFCASSVGQGHTEAFFGQGTRLTVV.

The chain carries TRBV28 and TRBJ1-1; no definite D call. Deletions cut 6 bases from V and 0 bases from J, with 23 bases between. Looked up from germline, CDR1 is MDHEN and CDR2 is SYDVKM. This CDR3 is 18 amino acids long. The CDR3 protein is CASRLAAATSLMNTEAFF. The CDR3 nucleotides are TGTGCCAGCAGGTTGGCCGCGGCAACCTCTCTTATGAACACTGAAGCTTTCTTT.

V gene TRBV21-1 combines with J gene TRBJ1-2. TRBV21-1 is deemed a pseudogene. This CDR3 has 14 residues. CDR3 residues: CASSSNTRCDGYTF. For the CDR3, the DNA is TGTGCCAGCAGCTCGAATACTAGGTGTGATGGCTACACCTTC.

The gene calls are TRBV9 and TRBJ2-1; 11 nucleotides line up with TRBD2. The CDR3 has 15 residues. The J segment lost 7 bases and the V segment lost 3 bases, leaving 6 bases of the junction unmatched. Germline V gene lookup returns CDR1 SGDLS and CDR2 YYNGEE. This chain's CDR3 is CASSALAGGANEQFF. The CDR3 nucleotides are TGTGCCAGCAGCGCCCTAGCGGGAGGCGCGAATGAGCAGTTCTTC.

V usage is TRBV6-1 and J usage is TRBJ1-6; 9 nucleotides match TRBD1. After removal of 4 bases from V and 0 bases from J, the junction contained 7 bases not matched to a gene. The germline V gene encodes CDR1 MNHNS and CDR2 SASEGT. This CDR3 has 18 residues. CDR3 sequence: CASSASGTGSSYNSPLHF. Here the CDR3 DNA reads TGTGCCAGCAGTGCCTCCGGGACAGGGAGCTCCTATAATTCACCCCTCCACTTT.

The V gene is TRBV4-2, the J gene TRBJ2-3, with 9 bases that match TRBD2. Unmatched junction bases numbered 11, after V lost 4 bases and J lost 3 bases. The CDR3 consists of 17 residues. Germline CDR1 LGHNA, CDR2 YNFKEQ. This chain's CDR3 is CASSPDPGSGSTDTQYF. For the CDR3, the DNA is TGTGCCAGCAGCCCCGACCCGGGTAGCGGGAGTACAGATACGCAGTATTTT.

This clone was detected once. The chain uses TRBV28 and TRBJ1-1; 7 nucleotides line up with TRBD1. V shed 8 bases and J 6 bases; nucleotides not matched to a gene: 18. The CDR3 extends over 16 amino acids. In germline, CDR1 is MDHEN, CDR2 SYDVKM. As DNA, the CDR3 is TGTGCCAGCCTCCCGGGGGGGTTAAGGGACAGATCTGAAGCTTTCTTT. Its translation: CASLPGGLRDRSEAFF.

The CDR3 here is CASSQVYAVNTEAFF. The CDR3 DNA is TGCGCCAGCAGCCAAGTTTACGCGGTGAACACTGAAGCTTTCTTT. V usage is TRBV4-3 and J usage is TRBJ1-1; no reliable D call. The CDR3 extends over 15 amino acids. V was trimmed by 1 base and J by 0 bases, leaving 9 bases between them. CDR1 and CDR2 (germline): LGHNA, YSLEER.